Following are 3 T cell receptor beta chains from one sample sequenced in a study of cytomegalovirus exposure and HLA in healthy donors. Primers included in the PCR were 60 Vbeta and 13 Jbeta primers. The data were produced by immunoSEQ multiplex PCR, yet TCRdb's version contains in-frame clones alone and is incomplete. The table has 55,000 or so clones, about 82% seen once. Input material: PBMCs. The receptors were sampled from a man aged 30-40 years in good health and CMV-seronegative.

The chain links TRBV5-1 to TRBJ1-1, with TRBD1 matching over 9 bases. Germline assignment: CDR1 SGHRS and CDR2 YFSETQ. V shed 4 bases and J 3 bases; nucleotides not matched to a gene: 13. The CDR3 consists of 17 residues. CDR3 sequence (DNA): TGCGCCAGCAGCCCAGGGACAGGGTATATAGGGTACACTGAAGCTTTCTTT. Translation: CASSPGTGYIGYTEAFF.

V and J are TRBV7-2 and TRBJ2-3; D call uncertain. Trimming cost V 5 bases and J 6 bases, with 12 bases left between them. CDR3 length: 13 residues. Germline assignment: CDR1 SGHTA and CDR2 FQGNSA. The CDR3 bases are TGTGCCAGCAGCCGAACGGGTGGCGATACGCAGTATTTT. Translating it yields CASSRTGGDTQYF.

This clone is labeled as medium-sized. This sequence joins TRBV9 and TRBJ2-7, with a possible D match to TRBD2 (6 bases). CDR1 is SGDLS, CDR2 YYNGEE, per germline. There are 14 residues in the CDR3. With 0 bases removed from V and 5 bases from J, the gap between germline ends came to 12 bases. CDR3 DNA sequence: TGTGCCAGCAGCGTAGGACTAGTTTACCACGAGCAGTACTTC. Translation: CASSVGLVYHEQYF.